The 18 T cell receptor beta chains below all came from one sample that was sequenced in a study of T cells in Graves' hyperthyroidism and ophthalmopathy. Amplification of TCR beta CDR3 regions used RNA as the template. RT-PCR in the first round (using the HTBI primer set) targeted the TCR CDR3. TCRdb reprocessed the multiplex PCR reads with MiXCR, giving one entry per CDR3 protein. The table records hundreds of thousands of distinct CDR3 sequences, approximately 18% of them present only once. Material: blood. These receptors all come from a woman aged 45-59 years with Graves' hyperthyroidism that later progressed to Graves' ophthalmopathy.

This clonotype came up many times. The rearrangement links TRBV9 to TRBJ2-7, with D perhaps assigned TRBD1 or TRBD2 (5 bases each). From germline, CDR1 is SGDLS and CDR2 YYNGEE. The CDR3 is made up of 14 amino acids. Trimming left V 0 bases short and J 1 base short, with 8 bases between. CDR3 in DNA: TGTGCCAGCAGCGTAGGAGGGGATTCCTACGAGCAGTACTTC. Its translation: CASSVGGDSYEQYF.

This clonotype was observed a handful of times. The chain joins TRBV6-2 or TRBV6-3 to TRBJ1-6, with 9 bases aligning to TRBD1. CDR1 and CDR2 (germline): MNHEY, SVGEGT. CDR3 size: 19 residues. The V segment lost 4 bases and the J segment 0 bases; nucleotides outside the gene matches: 10. The CDR3 DNA sequence: TGTGCCAGCAGTTCCACAGGGGGCGATCGGGCCTCCTATAATTCACCCCTCCACTTT. Its translation: CASSSTGGDRASYNSPLHF.

This clonotype came up many times. The J gene is TRBJ1-2, the V gene TRBV27; 12 positions agree with TRBD1. CDR1 and CDR2 (germline): MNHEY, SMNVEV (reference sequence). The CDR3 runs 16 residues. J lost 4 bases, V lost 2 bases, and 5 bases had no gene match. The CDR3 protein is CASSLGGTGGGYGYTF. The CDR3 DNA reads TGTGCCAGCAGTTTAGGTGGGACAGGGGGCGGCTATGGCTACACCTTC.

This chain uses TRBV3-1 with TRBJ1-3; D is uncertain. Per the germline V gene, CDR1 is LGHDT and CDR2 is YNNKEL (reference sequence). The CDR3 runs 15 residues. Trimming stripped 4 bases from V and 1 base from J, with 11 bases between. CDR3 nucleotide sequence: TGTGCCAGCAGCCCCAATCAAGGTTCTGGAAACACCATATATTTT. It yields the protein CASSPNQGSGNTIYF.

This chain connects TRBV6-1 to TRBJ1-1; D call uncertain. The V gene's germline CDR1 is MNHNS and CDR2 SASEGT. This CDR3 region has 14 residues. V was shortened by 6 bases and J by 1 base, with 12 bases between the two germline ends. The CDR3 DNA sequence: TGTGCCAGCAGACCGAGCAGCGCGAACACTGAAGCTTTCTTT. It specifies CASRPSSANTEAFF.

This clonotype was seen only a few times. The rearrangement joins TRBV9 to TRBJ2-1; D remains unclear. V lost 0 bases, J lost 2 bases, and 6 bases lay in between. This CDR3 comprises 14 residues. Germline lookup yields CDR1 SGDLS and CDR2 YYNGEE. CDR3 in amino acids: CASSVDGPYNEQFF. CDR3 nucleotide sequence: TGTGCCAGCAGCGTAGATGGACCCTACAATGAGCAGTTCTTC.

A remark on this clonotype: A clone one base away is much larger, so this may be a read error. The genes are TRBV7-9 and TRBJ1-1, with a possible D match to TRBD1 (6 bases). The germline gives CDR1 SEHNR, CDR2 FQNEAQ (reference sequence). CDR3 length: 14 amino acids. V lost 2 bases to trimming and J lost 12 bases, with 19 bases between them. The chain's CDR3 is CASSLNGPNRETFF. Written as DNA, the CDR3 is TGTGCCAGCAGCTTAAACGGGCCGAACAGGGAAACTTTCTTT.

Turning to this clonotype: At one of its ends the junction is not consistent with the germline gene, which may arise from a read error. The chain is built from TRBV6-5 and TRBJ1-6; D unresolved. Germline CDR1 and CDR2: MNHEY and SVGAGI. The CDR3 has 15 residues. The CDR3 protein is CASSYLAAFQSPRHF. CDR3 DNA: TGTGCCAGCAGTTACCTGGCAGCCTTCCAGTCACCCCGCCACTTT.

This clonotype has at least ten counts. The CDR3 DNA is TGTGCCAGCATGGAACAGGTCAAAGGGGCGAACACTGAAGCTTTCTTT. This sequence encodes CASMEQVKGANTEAFF. V gene TRBV2 combines with J gene TRBJ1-1; possible D gene TRBD1, 5 bases. Germline values: CDR1 SNHLY, CDR2 FYNNEI. V lost 7 bases and J 1 base, leaving 19 bases between the germline ends. The CDR3 loop spans 16 amino acids.

This clonotype occurred a few times. The chain has TRBV15 and TRBJ2-1; no reliable D call. The CDR3 covers 11 residues. CDR1 is LNHNV and CDR2 is YYDKDF in the germline V gene (reference sequence). The V end lost 5 bases, the J end lost 7 bases, and 6 bases lay between the germline ends. The CDR3 sequence: CATSGLNEQFF. The CDR3, as DNA: TGTGCCACCAGCGGCCTTAATGAGCAGTTCTTC. The whole variable domain, filled in from reference TRBV15 and TRBJ2-1, reads DAMVIQNPRYQVTQFGKPVTLSCSQTLNHNVMYWYQQKSSQAPKLLFHYYDKDFNNEADTPDNFQSRRPNTSFCFLDIRSPGLGDTAMYLCATSGLNEQFFGPGTRLTVL.

This clonotype was recorded a few times. The chain's CDR3 is CATSGLGQGNNEQFF. The DNA of the CDR3 is TGTGCCACCAGCGGGCTGGGACAGGGGAACAATGAGCAGTTCTTC. The rearrangement joins TRBV15 to TRBJ2-1, with 10 bases that match TRBD1. Trimming took 5 bases from V and 5 from J; bases not matched to a gene: 6. The CDR3 totals 15 residues. Germline V CDR1 and CDR2: LNHNV, YYDKDF (reference sequence).

The chain is built from TRBV20-1 and TRBJ1-5, with 8 bases aligning to TRBD1. This CDR3 comprises 15 residues. Trimming removed 0 bases from V and 6 bases from J; junction bases left unmatched: 7. Germline CDR1 DFQATT, CDR2 SNEGSKA (reference sequence). The CDR3 loop reads CSARDRQGQAQPQHF. The CDR3 DNA reads TGCAGTGCTAGAGATAGACAGGGACAGGCTCAGCCCCAGCATTTT.

This clonotype has just a few counts. The V gene is TRBV29-1, the J gene TRBJ2-2, with D possibly being TRBD2 (6 bases). V lost 6 bases to trimming and J lost 4 bases, with 27 bases between them. The length of the CDR3 is 18 residues. Germline CDR1 SQVTM, CDR2 ANQGSEA. Here the CDR3 reads CSVTRGTLAQDGTGELFF. The CDR3 DNA reads as TGCAGCGTCACCCGAGGGACCCTAGCGCAAGACGGCACCGGGGAGCTGTTTTTT.

This clonotype came up a few times. The gene calls are TRBV20-1 and TRBJ2-3; 7 positions match TRBD2. CDR1 and CDR2 (germline): DFQATT, SNEGSKA (reference sequence). Losses at the gene ends were 3 bases for V and 2 bases for J; bases not matched to a gene: 2. This CDR3 is built from 13 residues. Here the CDR3 reads CSASGGITDTQYF. CDR3 bases: TGCAGTGCTAGCGGGGGGATCACAGATACGCAGTATTTT.

This rearrangement joins TRBV12-3 or TRBV12-4 to TRBJ2-1, with D possibly matching TRBD1 (6 bases). V dropped 4 bases and J dropped 2 bases, with 12 bases sitting between them. The CDR3 is made up of 15 amino acids. The DNA of the CDR3 is TGTGCCAGCAGTTCACACAGGGAAACCTACAATGAGCAGTTCTTC. This encodes CASSSHRETYNEQFF.

This clonotype was counted a single time. The rearrangement uses TRBV9 and TRBJ1-5, with no clear D. Trimming left V 0 bases short and J 0 bases short, with 7 bases between. The CDR3 loop spans 15 amino acids. CDR1 is SGDLS, CDR2 YYNGEE, per germline. CDR3 nucleotide sequence: TGTGCCAGCAGCGTAGGGGTGGTTAGCAATCAGCCCCAGCATTTT. It codes for CASSVGVVSNQPQHF. Using reference TRBV9 and TRBJ1-5 for the parts outside the CDR3, the full variable domain is DSGVTQTPKHLITATGQRVTLRCSPRSGDLSVYWYQQSLDQGLQFLIQYYNGEERAKGNILERFSAQQFPDLHSELNLSSLELGDSALYFCASSVGVVSNQPQHFGDGTRLSIL.

The V call is TRBV5-1, the J call TRBJ2-7; 9 bases are shared with TRBD1. J lost 6 bases, V lost 4 bases, and 8 bases had no gene match. Per germline, CDR1 SGHRS and CDR2 YFSETQ. The CDR3 extends over 14 amino acids. CDR3 nucleotide sequence: TGCGCCAGCAGCCCCGGACAGGGGATCGGCGAGCAGTACTTC. Encoded protein: CASSPGQGIGEQYF.

This clonotype was picked up a small number of times. This rearrangement joins TRBV7-9 to TRBJ2-7; perhaps TRBD2 as D (6 bases). In germline, CDR1 is SEHNR, CDR2 FQNEAQ (reference sequence). This CDR3 has 13 amino acids. Trimming cost V 8 bases and J 0 bases, with 11 bases left between them. CDR3 sequence (DNA): TGTGCCAGCGTGGGCGGGGCCTCCTACGAGCAGTACTTC. Amino acids: CASVGGASYEQYF.